Described below is a single T cell receptor (beta chain) sequence and its context. The data derive from a study of blood T cell repertoires in COVID-19. Profiling relied on immunoSEQ multiplex PCR, and the TCRdb table lists in-frame clones only, not all of them. The sample holds under 250,000 clones; roughly 83% are singletons and the top ten take 1.3%. The CDR3 totals 13 residues. V gave up 0 bases and J gave up 9 bases, with 10 bases separating them. Germline V lookup: CDR1 SGDLS, CDR2 YYNGEE. This sequence joins TRBV9 and TRBJ2-1, with D hard to call. The sequence was collected from a woman aged 35 to 49 with acute COVID-19. Sequencing used PBMCs or T cells enriched from blood (not recorded which). CDR3 residues: CASSVDSFGEQFF. CDR3 DNA sequence: TGTGCCAGCAGCGTAGACAGCTTCGGTGAGCAGTTCTTC.